Listed below are T cell receptor beta chains from one sample, sequenced in a study of long-term antiretroviral therapy in people with HIV. TCRdb's copy holds only in-frame clones and misses some; the assay was immunoSEQ multiplex PCR. The data show more than 20,000 clones, about 80% seen once. Sequenced material: unsorted PBMCs, taken 0.3 years after starting antiretroviral therapy. All receptors come from a man aged 50 to 59 with HIV. Each CDR3 is given with its conserved first and last residue. A D gene is named only where the DNA matches it firmly. Clone size is given for some rows only: seen once, a few or many times, or a class if the clone is expanded.

cdr3_aa cdr3_nt cdr3_length j_call v_call clone_size d_call
CASSLEPGTEAFF TGTGCCAGCAGCTTAGAGCCGGGCACTGAAGCTTTCTTT 13 TRBJ1-1 TRBV11-2 - -
CASSEKTPKVYGYTF TGCGCCAGCAGTGAGAAGACTCCCAAGGTCTATGGCTACACCTTC 15 TRBJ1-2 TRBV10-2 - -
CASSRGLAGDTQYF TGTGCCAGCAGCCGGGGACTAGCGGGAGATACGCAGTATTTT 14 TRBJ2-3 TRBV5-5 - TRBD2
CASSLELVITDTQYF TGTGCCAGCAGTTTAGAATTGGTAATAACAGATACGCAGTATTTT 15 TRBJ2-3 TRBV28 - -
CASSLEGDSNQPQHF TGTGCCAGCAGCTTAGAAGGGGATAGCAATCAGCCCCAGCATTTT 15 TRBJ1-5 TRBV7-8 - -
CASSQDPGSTEAFF TGCGCCAGCAGCCAAGATCCAGGGAGCACTGAAGCTTTCTTT 14 TRBJ1-1 TRBV4-1 once -
CASSQGSDGDTGELFF TGCGCCAGCAGCCAGGGGAGCGACGGAGACACCGGGGAGCTGTTTTTT 16 TRBJ2-2 TRBV4-1 - -
CATSRDGNPYGYTF TGTGCCACCAGCAGAGATGGTAACCCCTATGGCTACACCTTC 14 TRBJ1-2 TRBV15 few -
CASSPGTDQETQYF TGTGCCAGCTCACCCGGAACAGACCAAGAGACCCAGTACTTC 14 TRBJ2-5 TRBV18 - -
CASSQVLSKQAFF TGTGCCAGCAGCCAAGTGTTGTCGAAACAAGCTTTCTTT 13 TRBJ1-1 TRBV14 - -
CASSAGQGWRNQPQHF TGTGCCAGCAGCGCCGGACAGGGCTGGCGCAATCAGCCCCAGCATTTT 16 TRBJ1-5 TRBV11-1 - TRBD1
CASNHRGKSEAFF TGTGCCAGTAACCACAGGGGAAAATCTGAAGCTTTCTTT 13 TRBJ1-1 TRBV19 few TRBD1
CSALASYEQYF TGCAGTGCTCTAGCGAGCTACGAGCAGTACTTC 11 TRBJ2-7 TRBV20-1 - -
CAWRTVAGVYNEQFF TGTGCCTGGAGGACTGTAGCGGGAGTCTACAATGAGCAGTTCTTC 15 TRBJ2-1 TRBV30 - TRBD2
CASSVAEALTEAFF TGTGCCAGCAGCGTAGCCGAGGCACTCACTGAAGCTTTCTTT 14 TRBJ1-1 TRBV9 - -
CASSVGQGGTDTQYF TGTGCCAGCAGCGTCGGACAGGGGGGCACAGATACGCAGTATTTT 15 TRBJ2-3 TRBV7-8 - TRBD1
CASSYAGEWYNEQFF TGTGCCAGCAGTTACGCAGGGGAATGGTACAATGAGCAGTTCTTC 15 TRBJ2-1 TRBV6-5 - -
CASTYNSYQETQYF TGCGCCAGCACTTACAACAGCTACCAAGAGACCCAGTACTTC 14 TRBJ2-5 TRBV5-1 once -
CASSDSTYEQYF TGTGCCAGCAGCGATTCCACCTACGAGCAGTACTTC 12 TRBJ2-7 TRBV9 - -
CASRAGTGENQPQHF TGCGCCAGCAGGGCCGGGACAGGGGAGAATCAGCCCCAGCATTTT 15 TRBJ1-5 TRBV5-1 - TRBD1
CASSEIKQGPNEKLFF TGTGCCAGCAGTGAAATCAAACAGGGGCCTAATGAAAAACTGTTTTTT 16 TRBJ1-4 TRBV25-1 - TRBD1
CASSLGRLAETYEQYF TGTGCCAGCAGCTTAGGTAGGCTAGCGGAAACCTACGAGCAGTACTTC 16 TRBJ2-7 TRBV7-9 - TRBD2
CSAGTFMNTEAFF TGCAGCGCTGGGACATTCATGAACACTGAAGCTTTCTTT 13 TRBJ1-1 TRBV29-1 - -
CATSQGWYYGYTF TGTGCCACCTCACAGGGATGGTACTATGGCTACACCTTC 13 TRBJ1-2 TRBV6-1 - -
CASSRTPETSYEQYF TGTGCCAGCAGTCGGACCCCAGAGACCTCCTACGAGCAGTACTTC 15 TRBJ2-7 TRBV28 - -
CASSPFDRGPYEQYF TGTGCCAGCAGCCCTTTCGACAGGGGCCCCTACGAGCAGTACTTC 15 TRBJ2-7 TRBV9 once TRBD1
CASSENRGGTYEQYF TGTGCCAGCAGTGAAAACAGGGGTGGCACCTACGAGCAGTACTTC 15 TRBJ2-7 TRBV2 - TRBD1
CASSPGGYEQYF TGTGCCAGCAGCCCCGGGGGGTACGAGCAGTACTTC 12 TRBJ2-7 TRBV7-2 - TRBD2
CASSQSGRVAEAFF TGTGCCAGCAGCCAATCGGGCAGGGTGGCTGAAGCTTTCTTT 14 TRBJ1-1 TRBV16 - -
CSARVRDTQYF TGCAGTGCTAGAGTACGCGATACGCAGTATTTT 11 TRBJ2-3 TRBV20-1 - -
CASSFWDRGAGLGKNIQYF TGTGCCAGCAGCTTTTGGGACAGGGGAGCGGGTTTAGGCAAAAACATTCAGTACTTC 19 TRBJ2-4 TRBV11-2 - TRBD1
CSVTLGVNTEAFF TGCAGCGTCACATTAGGGGTGAACACTGAAGCTTTCTTT 13 TRBJ1-1 TRBV29-1 - -
CASSLTTSTYEQYF TGTGCCAGCAGCCTAACCACTAGTACCTACGAGCAGTACTTC 14 TRBJ2-7 TRBV11-2 - -
CAGNPGASGFTEAFF TGTGCCGGCAATCCCGGCGCGTCAGGTTTCACTGAAGCTTTCTTT 15 TRBJ1-1 TRBV2 - -
CAWSVGGAYEQYF TGTGCCTGGAGTGTTGGCGGAGCCTACGAGCAGTACTTC 13 TRBJ2-7 TRBV30 - -
CASSLYQGASYEQYF TGCGCCAGCAGCTTGTATCAGGGGGCGTCCTACGAGCAGTACTTC 15 TRBJ2-7 TRBV5-1 - TRBD1
CAWTKTRDRGTLHF TGTGCCTGGACTAAGACGCGGGACAGGGGCACCCTCCACTTT 14 TRBJ1-6 TRBV30 - TRBD1
CASSYGTSNTEAFF TGTGCCAGCAGTTACGGGACATCAAACACTGAAGCTTTCTTT 14 TRBJ1-1 TRBV6-6 - -
CASNTGQSYEQYF TGCGCCAGCAACACGGGACAGTCCTACGAGCAGTACTTC 13 TRBJ2-7 TRBV5-1 - TRBD1
CASSKGIHKSNTGELFF TGTGCCAGCAGCAAAGGTATTCACAAGTCGAACACCGGGGAGCTGTTTTTT 17 TRBJ2-2 TRBV13 - -
CASSHKDLVGGYTF TGTGCCAGCAGCCATAAGGACCTCGTAGGGGGCTACACCTTC 14 TRBJ1-2 TRBV5-4 - -
CASSLQGGTEAFF TGTGCCAGCAGTTTACAGGGAGGAACTGAAGCTTTCTTT 13 TRBJ1-1 TRBV28 - -
CASSSGDEQFF TGTGCCAGCAGTTCCGGGGATGAGCAGTTCTTC 11 TRBJ2-1 TRBV27 once -
CASARTLNTEAFF TGCGCCAGCGCACGGACCTTGAACACTGAAGCTTTCTTT 13 TRBJ1-1 TRBV4-3 - -
CASTSGGGGGETQYF TGTGCCAGCACCTCTGGAGGGGGTGGTGGGGAGACCCAGTACTTC 15 TRBJ2-5 TRBV5-8 - -
CASSEGAETDTQYF TGTGCCAGCAGTGAAGGAGCGGAGACAGATACGCAGTATTTT 14 TRBJ2-3 TRBV6-4 - -